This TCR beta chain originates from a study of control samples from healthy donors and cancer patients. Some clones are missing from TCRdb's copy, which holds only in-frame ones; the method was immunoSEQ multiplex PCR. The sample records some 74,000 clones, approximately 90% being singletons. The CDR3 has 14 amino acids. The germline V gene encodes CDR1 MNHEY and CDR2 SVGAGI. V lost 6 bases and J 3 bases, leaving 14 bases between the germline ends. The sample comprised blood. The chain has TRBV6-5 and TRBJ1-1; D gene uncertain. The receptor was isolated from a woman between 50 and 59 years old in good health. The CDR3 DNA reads TGTGCCAGCAGCGCCCCTCGAGCTTACACTGAAGCTTTCTTT. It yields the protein CASSAPRAYTEAFF.